The following is a T cell receptor beta chain sequence with its context. In this sample, this clone turned up once. The antigen this receptor binds is unknown. No clone much larger than this one lies a single base away; base qualities are absent. Receptor amplification or capture employed the immunoSEQ multiplex PCR assay. Roughly 10^5 TCR templates per sample were assayed on the deep sequencing platform. Genomic DNA extracted from sorted T cells was used for TCRbeta CDR3 sequencing. Concerning the study's data processing: The R programming language was used for clonal analysis of the TCRbeta CDR3 data. Unstimulated samples were compared with post-reaction CFSE-low samples to define alloreactive CD4+ and CD8+ clones. Regulatory or non-regulatory origin was assigned to alloreactive CD4+ clones by matching of sequences to sorted unstimulated Treg and non-Treg repertoires. In TCRdb, the immuneACCESS table is reduced to in-frame sequences with V and J assigned. These tables do not hold every clone; where another copy was compared, an unresolved V gene accounts for under half, and the others remain unexplained. The V and J calls and clone size are taken from that table; D and trimming were inferred from the DNA. The sample table records 50,000 to 60,000 clones; roughly nine tenths of these occur just once. The ten most abundant clones make up less than 0.35% of the sample.

This sample is drawn from a study of siplizumab effects on memory and regulatory T cells (dated by TCRdb to between 2019 and 2020). Notes on the research overall: The study examined how the anti-CD2 antibody siplizumab affects alloreactive T-cell subsets in allogeneic mixed lymphocyte reactions built from human PBMCs. Here is what the overall study found, with its caveats: Greater diversity appeared to be present in unstimulated naive T cells than in memory T cells, and a substantial contribution to the alloresponse seemed to be made by naive cells. Among mappable alloreactive CD4+ clones, the Treg-derived fraction averaged around 63% with siplizumab versus about 25% in control reactions. For roughly 75-97% of proliferating CD4+ or CD8+ clones, no naive or memory phenotype could be assigned. No functional confirmation was obtained for the suppressive function of proliferating Tregs from siplizumab cultures. The cumulative frequency of alloreactive sequences traceable to unstimulated CD4+ memory T cells was significantly reduced by siplizumab. Because sequences at frequencies below about 10^-5 were poorly captured, only a minor fraction of alloreactive clones could be mapped back to unstimulated subsets.

In addition, sequencing in three donor pairs included unstimulated CD8+ effector memory subsets alongside CD4+ naive, CD8+ naive, CD8+ TEMRA and CD4+ memory subsets. Sorted unstimulated T cells, along with proliferating T cells recovered from mixed lymphocyte reactions, underwent TCRbeta CDR3 sequencing. Fresh whole blood from roughly ten HLA-typed healthy donors was used to isolate PBMCs. From the cysteine through the phenylalanine, the CDR3 covers 14 amino acids. The retained sequence is limited to the CDR3, 42 bases, with the frame set at the first base. Via the germline V gene (reference sequence), CDR1 is MNHNY and CDR2 SVGAGI. V trim: 7 bases; J trim: 3 bases; unmatched bases: 2.

Source material: naive CD8+ T cells sorted from blood. What this sample's cell subset or site label stands for: unstimulated naive T cells. This receptor was taken from a human donor in good health. The rearranged chain carries TRBV6-6 and TRBJ2-7; 14 bases in the junction line up with TRBD2. CDR3 region: CASIGLAGGYEQYF. The nucleotide sequence is TGTGCCAGCATCGGACTAGCGGGGGGCTACGAGCAGTACTTC.